This is a list of T cell receptor beta chains from one sample in a study of cytomegalovirus exposure and HLA in healthy donors. The assay was immunoSEQ multiplex PCR, and TCRdb's table has in-frame clones only and misses some. The data hold some 45,000 clones, with approximately 90% observed a single time. What was sequenced was PBMCs. These receptors were taken from a middle-aged woman in good health and CMV-seropositive. Both conserved end residues are part of each CDR3. D genes are given only for firm matches. Not every row has a clone size; where given, it reads once, few, many or a size class.

d_call: TRBD2
j_call: TRBJ2-5
clone_size: NA
v_call: TRBV5-1
cdr3_aa: CASRLLAGGPYQETQYF
cdr3_nt: TGCGCCAGCAGGCTGCTAGCGGGAGGGCCCTACCAAGAGACCCAGTACTTC

d_call: NA
j_call: TRBJ2-1
clone_size: NA
v_call: TRBV2
cdr3_aa: CASSEGLLGAYKDEQFF
cdr3_nt: TGTGCCAGCAGTGAAGGGCTGCTGGGGGCTTACAAGGATGAGCAGTTCTTC

d_call: NA
j_call: TRBJ1-3
clone_size: once
v_call: TRBV4-1
cdr3_aa: CASSQVYGNTIYF
cdr3_nt: TGCGCCAGCAGCCAAGTCTATGGAAACACCATATATTTT

d_call: NA
j_call: TRBJ2-1
clone_size: NA
v_call: TRBV10-1
cdr3_aa: CASSSTYYNEQFF
cdr3_nt: TGCGCCAGCAGTAGCACCTACTACAATGAGCAGTTCTTC

d_call: TRBD2
j_call: TRBJ2-1
clone_size: NA
v_call: TRBV4-2
cdr3_aa: CASSPSGGSEQFF
cdr3_nt: TGTGCCAGCAGCCCAAGCGGGGGGAGTGAGCAGTTCTTC

d_call: NA
j_call: TRBJ1-2
clone_size: NA
v_call: TRBV11-2
cdr3_aa: CASSPTPGYGYTF
cdr3_nt: TGTGCCAGCAGCCCTACCCCGGGCTATGGCTACACCTTC

d_call: NA
j_call: TRBJ2-3
clone_size: once
v_call: TRBV25-1
cdr3_aa: CASSDKAGAGTDTQYF
cdr3_nt: TGTGCCAGCAGTGATAAGGCAGGGGCGGGTACAGATACGCAGTATTTT

d_call: TRBD2
j_call: TRBJ2-3
clone_size: NA
v_call: TRBV9
cdr3_aa: CASSLSLAGITDTQYF
cdr3_nt: TGTGCCAGCAGCCTGAGCCTAGCGGGTATCACAGATACGCAGTATTTT

d_call: NA
j_call: TRBJ2-6
clone_size: NA
v_call: TRBV11-2
cdr3_aa: CASSLVGSGANVLTF
cdr3_nt: TGTGCCAGCAGCCTAGTGGGGAGCGGGGCCAACGTCCTGACTTTC

d_call: TRBD1
j_call: TRBJ1-2
clone_size: NA
v_call: TRBV7-4
cdr3_aa: CASSSGGANYGYTF
cdr3_nt: TGTGCCAGCAGCTCAGGGGGCGCGAACTATGGCTACACCTTC

d_call: TRBD1
j_call: TRBJ1-5
clone_size: NA
v_call: TRBV19
cdr3_aa: CASSINRGGTQPQHF
cdr3_nt: TGTGCCAGTAGTATTAACAGGGGAGGAACTCAGCCCCAGCATTTT

d_call: TRBD1
j_call: TRBJ2-5
clone_size: NA
v_call: TRBV10-3
cdr3_aa: CAISDPGQGIKTQYF
cdr3_nt: TGTGCCATCAGTGACCCGGGACAGGGGATAAAGACCCAGTACTTC

d_call: TRBD1
j_call: TRBJ2-2
clone_size: once
v_call: TRBV30
cdr3_aa: CAWNSGTGAGELFF
cdr3_nt: TGTGCCTGGAACTCCGGGACAGGGGCCGGGGAGCTGTTTTTT

d_call: TRBD1
j_call: TRBJ2-3
clone_size: NA
v_call: TRBV4-1
cdr3_aa: CASSQDNTGATQYF
cdr3_nt: TGCGCCAGCAGCCAAGATAATACAGGGGCTACGCAGTATTTT

d_call: NA
j_call: TRBJ1-4
clone_size: NA
v_call: TRBV6-5
cdr3_aa: CASILGLPNEKLFF
cdr3_nt: TGTGCCAGCATCCTGGGGCTACCTAATGAAAAACTGTTTTTT

d_call: NA
j_call: TRBJ2-7
clone_size: NA
v_call: TRBV18
cdr3_aa: CASSGPSYEQYF
cdr3_nt: TGTGCCAGCTCAGGGCCCTCCTACGAGCAGTACTTC

d_call: TRBD1
j_call: TRBJ2-1
clone_size: NA
v_call: TRBV4-1
cdr3_aa: CASSQTGSSYNEQFF
cdr3_nt: TGCGCCAGCAGTCAGACAGGGAGCTCCTACAATGAGCAGTTCTTC

d_call: TRBD1
j_call: TRBJ2-7
clone_size: NA
v_call: TRBV5-6
cdr3_aa: CASSSGQELDF
cdr3_nt: TGTGCCAGCAGCTCCGGACAGGAATTGGACTTC

d_call: NA
j_call: TRBJ2-7
clone_size: NA
v_call: TRBV6-1
cdr3_aa: CASSEAGVGYEQYF
cdr3_nt: TGTGCCAGCAGTGAAGCAGGGGTCGGCTACGAGCAGTACTTC

d_call: TRBD2
j_call: TRBJ2-1
clone_size: NA
v_call: TRBV14
cdr3_aa: CASSHFSGSLLNEQFF
cdr3_nt: TGTGCCAGCAGCCACTTTAGCGGGAGTTTATTAAATGAGCAGTTCTTC

d_call: NA
j_call: TRBJ2-2
clone_size: NA
v_call: TRBV7-2
cdr3_aa: CASSEQGSRYTGELFF
cdr3_nt: TGTGCCAGCAGCGAACAGGGTTCACGGTACACCGGGGAGCTGTTTTTT

d_call: NA
j_call: TRBJ1-5
clone_size: once
v_call: TRBV19
cdr3_aa: CATINTRGYSNQPQHF
cdr3_nt: TGTGCCACCATAAACACAAGGGGGTATAGCAATCAGCCCCAGCATTTT

d_call: NA
j_call: TRBJ2-3
clone_size: NA
v_call: TRBV5-1
cdr3_aa: CASSLLSVGTDTQYF
cdr3_nt: TGCGCCAGCAGCTTGCTCAGTGTCGGCACAGATACGCAGTATTTT

d_call: NA
j_call: TRBJ2-5
clone_size: NA
v_call: TRBV19
cdr3_aa: CASNGGGRETQYF
cdr3_nt: TGTGCCAGTAACGGGGGTGGGAGAGAGACCCAGTACTTC

d_call: NA
j_call: TRBJ2-3
clone_size: NA
v_call: TRBV29-1
cdr3_aa: CSVEGGRQNTQYF
cdr3_nt: TGCAGCGTTGAAGGGGGCCGGCAAAATACGCAGTATTTT

d_call: NA
j_call: TRBJ2-3
clone_size: once
v_call: TRBV28
cdr3_aa: CASNLRWEATSTDTQYF
cdr3_nt: TGTGCCAGCAACCTTCGCTGGGAGGCCACTAGCACAGATACGCAGTATTTT

d_call: TRBD1
j_call: TRBJ2-7
clone_size: NA
v_call: TRBV5-1
cdr3_aa: CASSANTGTVPYEQYF
cdr3_nt: TGCGCCAGCAGCGCTAATACCGGGACAGTCCCCTACGAGCAGTACTTC

d_call: NA
j_call: TRBJ2-2
clone_size: NA
v_call: TRBV25-1
cdr3_aa: CASSEGQGSYTGELFF
cdr3_nt: TGTGCCAGCAGTGAAGGCCAGGGCAGCTACACCGGGGAGCTGTTTTTT

d_call: TRBD1
j_call: TRBJ2-2
clone_size: NA
v_call: TRBV27
cdr3_aa: CASRSLSRGHGELFF
cdr3_nt: TGTGCCAGCAGATCTCTTAGCAGGGGGCACGGGGAGCTGTTTTTT

d_call: NA
j_call: TRBJ2-1
clone_size: NA
v_call: TRBV9
cdr3_aa: CASSSPELGAGDEQFF
cdr3_nt: TGTGCCAGCAGCTCGCCAGAACTGGGGGCAGGAGATGAGCAGTTCTTC

d_call: NA
j_call: TRBJ1-2
clone_size: NA
v_call: TRBV19
cdr3_aa: CASSPMWDSYGYTF
cdr3_nt: TGTGCCAGTAGTCCGATGTGGGACTCCTATGGCTACACCTTC

d_call: NA
j_call: TRBJ1-5
clone_size: few
v_call: TRBV19
cdr3_aa: CASSKNQVFPNQPQHF
cdr3_nt: TGTGCCAGTAGTAAAAACCAGGTTTTCCCCAATCAGCCCCAGCATTTT

d_call: TRBD2
j_call: TRBJ2-5
clone_size: NA
v_call: TRBV27
cdr3_aa: CASRTSGGAETQYF
cdr3_nt: TGTGCCAGCAGAACTAGCGGGGGGGCAGAGACCCAGTACTTC

d_call: NA
j_call: TRBJ2-5
clone_size: NA
v_call: TRBV19
cdr3_aa: CASSRLLAPETQYF
cdr3_nt: TGTGCCAGTAGCCGCCTACTAGCTCCAGAGACCCAGTACTTC

d_call: NA
j_call: TRBJ2-3
clone_size: NA
v_call: TRBV6-4
cdr3_aa: CASSDGASSTDTQYF
cdr3_nt: TGTGCCAGCAGTGACGGGGCCTCTAGCACAGATACGCAGTATTTT

d_call: TRBD1
j_call: TRBJ1-1
clone_size: NA
v_call: TRBV5-1
cdr3_aa: CASSLVATGALLAEAFF
cdr3_nt: TGCGCCAGCAGCTTGGTTGCGACAGGGGCCCTATTGGCTGAAGCTTTCTTT

d_call: NA
j_call: TRBJ2-3
clone_size: once
v_call: TRBV19
cdr3_aa: CASSILPTDTQYF
cdr3_nt: TGTGCCAGTAGTATCCTACCGACAGATACGCAGTATTTT

d_call: NA
j_call: TRBJ2-1
clone_size: NA
v_call: TRBV7-2
cdr3_aa: CASSAFTGRNEQFF
cdr3_nt: TGTGCCAGCAGCGCTTTCACAGGGCGCAATGAGCAGTTCTTC

d_call: NA
j_call: TRBJ2-1
clone_size: few
v_call: TRBV28
cdr3_aa: CASSSRYNEQFF
cdr3_nt: TGTGCCAGCAGTTCCCGGTACAATGAGCAGTTCTTC

d_call: TRBD2
j_call: TRBJ2-4
clone_size: NA
v_call: TRBV7-9
cdr3_aa: CASSNRTSGGNLAKNIQYF
cdr3_nt: TGTGCCAGCAGCAACAGGACTAGCGGGGGAAATTTAGCCAAAAACATTCAGTACTTC

d_call: TRBD1
j_call: TRBJ2-7
clone_size: few
v_call: TRBV11-2
cdr3_aa: CASSLTPGTGFYEQYF
cdr3_nt: TGTGCCAGCAGCCTCACACCCGGGACAGGTTTCTACGAGCAGTACTTC

d_call: TRBD2
j_call: TRBJ2-1
clone_size: NA
v_call: TRBV7-6
cdr3_aa: CASSLEWTSFVQFF
cdr3_nt: TGTGCCAGCAGCTTAGAGTGGACTAGTTTCGTGCAGTTCTTC

d_call: TRBD1
j_call: TRBJ2-5
clone_size: NA
v_call: TRBV5-1
cdr3_aa: CASSRPGQGEETQYF
cdr3_nt: TGCGCCAGCAGCAGACCGGGACAGGGAGAAGAGACCCAGTACTTC

d_call: NA
j_call: TRBJ1-5
clone_size: NA
v_call: TRBV19
cdr3_aa: CASSIRGQPQHF
cdr3_nt: TGTGCCAGTAGTATTAGGGGTCAGCCCCAGCATTTT

d_call: NA
j_call: TRBJ2-5
clone_size: NA
v_call: TRBV9
cdr3_aa: CASRRDANQETQYF
cdr3_nt: TGTGCCAGCAGGCGGGACGCTAACCAAGAGACCCAGTACTTC

d_call: NA
j_call: TRBJ1-2
clone_size: NA
v_call: TRBV28
cdr3_aa: CASRSSGFGYTF
cdr3_nt: TGTGCCAGCCGAAGCTCAGGTTTTGGCTACACCTTC

d_call: TRBD1
j_call: TRBJ2-5
clone_size: NA
v_call: TRBV19
cdr3_aa: CASRGQTQETQYF
cdr3_nt: TGTGCCAGTAGGGGACAGACCCAAGAGACCCAGTACTTC

d_call: NA
j_call: TRBJ1-4
clone_size: NA
v_call: TRBV5-1
cdr3_aa: CASSLEGVREKLFF
cdr3_nt: TGCGCCAGCAGCTTGGAGGGGGTTAGGGAAAAACTGTTTTTT

d_call: NA
j_call: TRBJ2-2
clone_size: NA
v_call: TRBV19
cdr3_aa: CASSITGNGELFF
cdr3_nt: TGTGCCAGTAGTATAACAGGGAACGGGGAGCTGTTTTTT

d_call: NA
j_call: TRBJ1-2
clone_size: NA
v_call: TRBV6-1
cdr3_aa: CASSSTGEGYGYTF
cdr3_nt: TGTGCCAGCAGCTCCACGGGGGAGGGCTATGGCTACACCTTC